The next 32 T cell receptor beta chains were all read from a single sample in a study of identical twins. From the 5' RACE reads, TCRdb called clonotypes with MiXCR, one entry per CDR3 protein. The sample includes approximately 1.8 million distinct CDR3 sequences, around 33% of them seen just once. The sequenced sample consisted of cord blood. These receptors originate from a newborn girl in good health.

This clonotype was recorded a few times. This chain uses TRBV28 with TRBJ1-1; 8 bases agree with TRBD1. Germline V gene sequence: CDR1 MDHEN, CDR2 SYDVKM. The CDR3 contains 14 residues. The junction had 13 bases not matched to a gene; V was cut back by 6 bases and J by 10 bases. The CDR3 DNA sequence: TGTGCCAGCAGCCAAATCCCTGGACAGGGAAGAGCTTTCTTT. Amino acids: CASSQIPGQGRAFF.

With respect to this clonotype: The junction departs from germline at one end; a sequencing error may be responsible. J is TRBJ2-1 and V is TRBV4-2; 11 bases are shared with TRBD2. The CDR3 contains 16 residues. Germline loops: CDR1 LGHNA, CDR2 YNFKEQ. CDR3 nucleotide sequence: TGTGCCAGCAGCAAAGAACTAGCGGGGGCCCTAAATGAGCAGTTCTTC. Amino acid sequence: CASSKELAGALNEQFF.

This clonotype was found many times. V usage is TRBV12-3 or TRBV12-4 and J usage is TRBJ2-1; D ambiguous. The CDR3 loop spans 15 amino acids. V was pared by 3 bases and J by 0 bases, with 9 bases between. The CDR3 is CASSLISGSYNEQFF. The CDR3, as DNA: TGTGCCAGCAGTTTGATATCGGGCTCCTACAATGAGCAGTTCTTC.

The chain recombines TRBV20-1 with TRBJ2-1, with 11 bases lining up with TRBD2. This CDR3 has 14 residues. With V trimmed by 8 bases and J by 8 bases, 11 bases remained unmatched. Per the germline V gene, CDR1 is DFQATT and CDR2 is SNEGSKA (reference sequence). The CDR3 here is CSPFSGRAGDEQFF. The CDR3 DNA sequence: TGCAGTCCATTTAGCGGGAGGGCGGGGGATGAGCAGTTCTTC.

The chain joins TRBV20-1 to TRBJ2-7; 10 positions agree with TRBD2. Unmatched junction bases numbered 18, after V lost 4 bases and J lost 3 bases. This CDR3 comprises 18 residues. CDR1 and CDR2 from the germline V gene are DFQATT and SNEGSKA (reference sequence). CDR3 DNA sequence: TGCAGTGCTATACCCAGCGGGGGGGCCTCATACCTAGGCTACGAGCAGTACTTC. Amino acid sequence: CSAIPSGGASYLGYEQYF.

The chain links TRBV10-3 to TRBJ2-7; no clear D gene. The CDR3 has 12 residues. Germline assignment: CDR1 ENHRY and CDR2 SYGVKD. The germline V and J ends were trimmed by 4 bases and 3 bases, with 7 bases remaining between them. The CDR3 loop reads CAISGVLYEQYF. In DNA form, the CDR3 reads TGTGCCATCAGTGGGGTCCTCTACGAGCAGTACTTC.

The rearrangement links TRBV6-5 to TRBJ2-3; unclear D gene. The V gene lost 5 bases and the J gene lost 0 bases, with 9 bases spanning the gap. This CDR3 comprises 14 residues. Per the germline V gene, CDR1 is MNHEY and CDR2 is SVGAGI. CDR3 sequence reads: CASSRRPSTDTQYF. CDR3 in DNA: TGTGCCAGCAGTCGACGGCCTAGCACAGATACGCAGTATTTT.

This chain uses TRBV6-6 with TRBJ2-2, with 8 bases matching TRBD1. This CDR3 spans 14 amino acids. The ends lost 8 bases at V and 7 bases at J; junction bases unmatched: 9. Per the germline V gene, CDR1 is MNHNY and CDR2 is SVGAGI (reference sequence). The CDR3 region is CASRPNRGDGELFF. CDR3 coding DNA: TGTGCCAGCCGACCCAACAGGGGGGACGGGGAGCTGTTTTTT.

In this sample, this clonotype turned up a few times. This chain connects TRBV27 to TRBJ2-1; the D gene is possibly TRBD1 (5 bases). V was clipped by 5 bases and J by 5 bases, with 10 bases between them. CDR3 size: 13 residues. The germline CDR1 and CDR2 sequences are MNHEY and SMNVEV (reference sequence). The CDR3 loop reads CASSPQVDNEQFF. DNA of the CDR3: TGTGCCAGCAGTCCACAGGTAGACAATGAGCAGTTCTTC.

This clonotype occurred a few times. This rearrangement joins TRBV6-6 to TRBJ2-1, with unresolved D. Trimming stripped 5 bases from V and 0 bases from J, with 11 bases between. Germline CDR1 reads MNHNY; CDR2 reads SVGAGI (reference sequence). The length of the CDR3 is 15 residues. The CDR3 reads CASSARSSSYNEQFF. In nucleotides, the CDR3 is TGTGCCAGCAGTGCCCGGTCTAGCTCCTACAATGAGCAGTTCTTC.

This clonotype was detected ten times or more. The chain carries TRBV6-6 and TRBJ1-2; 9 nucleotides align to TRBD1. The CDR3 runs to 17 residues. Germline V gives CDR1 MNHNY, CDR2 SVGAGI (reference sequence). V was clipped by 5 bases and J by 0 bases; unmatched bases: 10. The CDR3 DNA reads TGTGCCAGCAGTCAGGACAGGGGTCTTTCAACTAACTATGGCTACACCTTC. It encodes CASSQDRGLSTNYGYTF.

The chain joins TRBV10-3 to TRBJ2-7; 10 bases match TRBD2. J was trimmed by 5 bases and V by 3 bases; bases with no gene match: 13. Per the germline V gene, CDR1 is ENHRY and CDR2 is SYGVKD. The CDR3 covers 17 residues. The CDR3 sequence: CAISDPGVAGGNDEQYF. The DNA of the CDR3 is TGTGCCATCAGTGACCCGGGGGTAGCGGGAGGAAACGACGAGCAGTACTTC.

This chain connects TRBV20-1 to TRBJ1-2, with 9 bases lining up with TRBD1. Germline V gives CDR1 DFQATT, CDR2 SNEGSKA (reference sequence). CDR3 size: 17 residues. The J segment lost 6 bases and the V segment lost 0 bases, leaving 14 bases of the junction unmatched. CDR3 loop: CSARELGEWDRANGYTF. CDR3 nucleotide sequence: TGCAGTGCTAGAGAGTTAGGTGAATGGGACAGGGCTAATGGCTACACCTTC.

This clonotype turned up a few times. CDR3 sequence reads: CASSLADFYGYTF. Here the CDR3 DNA reads TGTGCCAGCAGCTTAGCTGATTTCTATGGCTACACCTTC. The rearrangement uses TRBV7-8 and TRBJ1-2; D remains unclear. V was pared by 0 bases and J by 4 bases, with 6 bases between. Germline V gene data show CDR1 as SGHVS and CDR2 as FQNEAQ. This CDR3 comprises 13 residues.

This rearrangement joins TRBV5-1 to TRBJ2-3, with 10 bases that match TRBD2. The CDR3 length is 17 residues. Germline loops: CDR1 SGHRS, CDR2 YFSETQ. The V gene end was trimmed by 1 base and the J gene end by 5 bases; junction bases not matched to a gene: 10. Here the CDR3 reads CASSLSPSGSRGDTQYF. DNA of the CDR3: TGCGCCAGCAGCTTGTCACCTAGCGGGAGCCGCGGAGATACGCAGTATTTT.

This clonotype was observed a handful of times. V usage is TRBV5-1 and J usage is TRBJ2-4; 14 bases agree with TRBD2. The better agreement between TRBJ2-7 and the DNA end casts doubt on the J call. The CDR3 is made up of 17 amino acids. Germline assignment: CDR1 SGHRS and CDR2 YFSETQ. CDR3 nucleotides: TGCGCCAGCAGCTTGGGAAGACTAGCGGGGGGGTTCTACGAGCAGTACTTC. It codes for CASSLGRLAGGFYEQYF.

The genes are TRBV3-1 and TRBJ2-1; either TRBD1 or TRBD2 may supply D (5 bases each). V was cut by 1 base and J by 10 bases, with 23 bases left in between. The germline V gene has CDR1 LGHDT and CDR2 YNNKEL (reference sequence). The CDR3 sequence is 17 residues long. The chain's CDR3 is CASSQGLKGTGTYEQFF. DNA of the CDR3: TGTGCCAGCAGCCAAGGACTAAAAGGGACGGGTACCTACGAGCAGTTCTTC.

The CDR3 DNA follows: TGTGCCAGCAGCTCGCAGGGATCTAGCACAGATACGCAGTATTTT. Its protein is CASSSQGSSTDTQYF. The chain uses TRBV11-2 and TRBJ2-3; tentatively, D is TRBD1 (5 bases). V lost 4 bases and J lost 0, with 11 bases in between. The CDR3 totals 15 residues. Per germline, CDR1 SGHAT and CDR2 FQNNGV.

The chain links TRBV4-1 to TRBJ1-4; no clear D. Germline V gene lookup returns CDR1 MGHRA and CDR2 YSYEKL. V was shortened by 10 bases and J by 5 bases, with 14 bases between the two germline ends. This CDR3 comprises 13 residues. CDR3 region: CATRGFRNEKLFF. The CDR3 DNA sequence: TGCGCCACCCGAGGGTTTCGGAATGAAAAACTGTTTTTT.

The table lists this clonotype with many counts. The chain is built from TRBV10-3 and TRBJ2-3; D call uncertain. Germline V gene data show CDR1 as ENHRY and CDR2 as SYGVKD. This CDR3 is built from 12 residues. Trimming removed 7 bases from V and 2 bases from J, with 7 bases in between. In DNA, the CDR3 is TGTGCCATCAAAACGTCCACAGATACGCAGTATTTT. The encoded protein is CAIKTSTDTQYF.

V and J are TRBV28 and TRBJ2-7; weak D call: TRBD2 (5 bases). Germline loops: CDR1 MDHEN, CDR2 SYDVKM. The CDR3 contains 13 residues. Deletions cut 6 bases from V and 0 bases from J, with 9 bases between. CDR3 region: CASRGVSSYEQYF. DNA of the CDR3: TGTGCCAGCAGGGGAGTAAGCTCCTACGAGCAGTACTTC.

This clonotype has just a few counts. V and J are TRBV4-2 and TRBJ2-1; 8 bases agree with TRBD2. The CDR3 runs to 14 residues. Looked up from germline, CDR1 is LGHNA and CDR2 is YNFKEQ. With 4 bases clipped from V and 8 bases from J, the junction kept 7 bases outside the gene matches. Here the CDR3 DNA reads TGTGCCAGCAGCCCAAGGACTAGCTTGGATGAGCAGTTCTTC. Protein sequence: CASSPRTSLDEQFF.

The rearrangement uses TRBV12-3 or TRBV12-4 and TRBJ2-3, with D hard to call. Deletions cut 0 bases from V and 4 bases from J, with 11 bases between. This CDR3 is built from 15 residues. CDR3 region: CASSLADPMADTQYF. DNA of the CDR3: TGTGCCAGCAGTTTAGCGGACCCCATGGCAGATACGCAGTATTTT.

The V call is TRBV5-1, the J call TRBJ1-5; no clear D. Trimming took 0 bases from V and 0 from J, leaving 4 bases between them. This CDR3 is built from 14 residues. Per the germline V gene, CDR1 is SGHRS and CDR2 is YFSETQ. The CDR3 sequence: CASSLGFSNQPQHF. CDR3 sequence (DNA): TGCGCCAGCAGCTTGGGGTTTAGCAATCAGCCCCAGCATTTT.

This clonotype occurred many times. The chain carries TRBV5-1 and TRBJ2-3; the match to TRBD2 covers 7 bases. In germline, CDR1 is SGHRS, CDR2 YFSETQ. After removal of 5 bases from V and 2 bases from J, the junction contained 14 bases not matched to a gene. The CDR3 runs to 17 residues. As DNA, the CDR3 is TGCGCCAGCAGTCCCGTCCTACTAGCGTCGGACACAGATACGCAGTATTTT. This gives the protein CASSPVLLASDTDTQYF.

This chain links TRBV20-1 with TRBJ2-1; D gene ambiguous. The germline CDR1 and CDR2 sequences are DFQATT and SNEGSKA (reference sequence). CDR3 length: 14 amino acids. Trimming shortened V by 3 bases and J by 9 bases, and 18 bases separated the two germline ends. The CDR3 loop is CSARATNKGSEQFF. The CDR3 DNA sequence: TGCAGTGCTAGGGCCACGAACAAAGGTAGTGAGCAGTTCTTC.

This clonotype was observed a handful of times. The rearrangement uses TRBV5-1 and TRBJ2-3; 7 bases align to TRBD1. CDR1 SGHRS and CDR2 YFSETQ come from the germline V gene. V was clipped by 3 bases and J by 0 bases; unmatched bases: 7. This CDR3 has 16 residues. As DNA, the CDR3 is TGCGCCAGCAGCTCGGGGACAGAACTTAGCACAGATACGCAGTATTTT. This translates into CASSSGTELSTDTQYF.

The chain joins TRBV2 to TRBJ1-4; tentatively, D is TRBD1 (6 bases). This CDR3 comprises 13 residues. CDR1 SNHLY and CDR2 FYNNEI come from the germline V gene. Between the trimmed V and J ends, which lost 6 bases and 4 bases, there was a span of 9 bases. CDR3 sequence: CASREGVNEKLFF. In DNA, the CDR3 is TGTGCCAGCAGGGAGGGGGTTAATGAAAAACTGTTTTTT.

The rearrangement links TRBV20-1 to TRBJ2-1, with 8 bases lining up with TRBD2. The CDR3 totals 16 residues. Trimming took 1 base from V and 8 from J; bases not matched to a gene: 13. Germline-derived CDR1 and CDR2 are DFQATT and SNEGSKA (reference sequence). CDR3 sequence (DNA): TGCAGTGCTAGAGTGCCAAACTCCGGGACTAGGGATGAGCAGTTCTTC. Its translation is CSARVPNSGTRDEQFF.

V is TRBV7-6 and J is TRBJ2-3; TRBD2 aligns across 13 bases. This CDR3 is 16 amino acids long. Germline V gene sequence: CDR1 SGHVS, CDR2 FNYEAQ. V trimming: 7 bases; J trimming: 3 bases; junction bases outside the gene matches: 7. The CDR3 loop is CASTRGLAGETDTQYF. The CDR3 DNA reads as TGTGCCAGCACCCGCGGACTAGCGGGGGAGACAGATACGCAGTATTTT.

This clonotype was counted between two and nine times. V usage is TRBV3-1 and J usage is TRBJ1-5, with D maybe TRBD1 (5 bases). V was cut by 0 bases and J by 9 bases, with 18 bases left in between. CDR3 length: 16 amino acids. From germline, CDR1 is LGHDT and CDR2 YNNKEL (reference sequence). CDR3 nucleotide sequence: TGTGCCAGCAGCCAAGACCGGGGCTCTAGAATTGGGCCCCAGCATTTT. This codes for CASSQDRGSRIGPQHF. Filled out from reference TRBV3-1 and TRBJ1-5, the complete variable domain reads DTAVSQTPKYLVTQMGNDKSIKCEQNLGHDTMYWYKQDSKKFLKIMFSYNNKELIINETVPNRFSPKSPDKAHLNLHINSLELGDSAVYFCASSQDRGSRIGPQHFGDGTRLSIL.

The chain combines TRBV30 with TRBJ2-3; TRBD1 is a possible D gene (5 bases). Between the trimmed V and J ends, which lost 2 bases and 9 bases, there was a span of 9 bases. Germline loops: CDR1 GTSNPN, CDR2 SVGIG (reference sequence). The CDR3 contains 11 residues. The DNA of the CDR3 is TGTGCCTGGAGTCGGCAGGGAACGCAGTATTTT. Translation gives CAWSRQGTQYF.